This T cell receptor beta chain derives from a study of human T cells and chemical hapten exposure. Study summary: Throughout a study of approximately 24 weeks, patients underwent weekly scalp administration of diphenylcyclopropenone doses. How much TCR each sample yielded varied, mostly because pooled library volumes differed slightly.

This clonotype was seen more than once but under ten times. The germline V and J ends were trimmed by 4 bases and 6 bases, with 13 bases remaining between them. The germline CDR1 and CDR2 sequences are KGHSH and LQKENI. The CDR3 consists of 14 residues. Sample time point: patch test 2, 6 weeks after DPC sensitization. As for treatment: therapeutic diphenylcyclopropenone sensitization with weekly scalp DPC. Venepuncture was done earlier than the placement of each patch test. TCRdb passed the RACE reads through MiXCR, listing each CDR3 protein once. In the table there are about 140,000 distinct CDR3 sequences, 12% of which are singletons.

This rearrangement joins TRBV18 to TRBJ2-1; D possibly corresponds to TRBD1 (6 bases). The clonotype was recovered from a woman aged 45 to 65 with alopecia areata. Some clones in this sample may be carry-over from other donors' samples. The sample consisted of whole blood, taken in connection with sensitization to the hapten diphenylcyclopropenone (DPC). DNA for the CDR3: TGTGCCAGCTCACTCTCGACAGGTCCCAATGAGCAGTTCTTC. This sequence encodes CASSLSTGPNEQFF. Complete variable domain (other parts from reference TRBV18 and TRBJ2-1): NAGVMQNPRHLVRRRGQEARLRCSPMKGHSHVYWYRQLPEEGLKFMVYLQKENIIDESGMPKERFSAEFPKEGPSILRIQQVVRGDSAAYFCASSLSTGPNEQFFGPGTRLTVL.